This paragraph covers one T cell receptor beta chain sequence. No antigen is known for it. Mismatch with germline at one junction end may stem from a read error. The data were obtained in a study of post-analysis software for immune sequencing data. Study background: Recorded subtypes: relapsing-remitting, secondary progressive, progressive-relapsing; some patients unannotated.

General study points: Samples made in the same batch grouped tightly together by F measure. Controls had lower frequencies than patients of four or five TRBV segments, which included TRBV5-6, TRBV5-1 and TRBV20-1. Controls significantly exceeded multiple sclerosis patients in normalized Chao1 diversity.

Libraries were made from TCR beta cDNA, and they carried unique molecular identifiers. Each batch of about 0.95 to 10 million T cells produced roughly 0.5 million cDNA molecules. TCRdb independently ran MiXCR on the PCR reads; one entry per CDR3 protein. The sample lists hundreds of thousands of distinct CDR3 sequences; roughly 27% were seen once. CDR3 length: 16 amino acids. The germline CDR1 and CDR2 sequences are SGHRS and YFSETQ. The chain carries TRBV5-1 and TRBJ2-1, with D perhaps TRBD1 or TRBD2 (6 bases each). Input material: blood. The receptor comes from a girl aged 5-17 years with multiple sclerosis. The CDR3 reads CASNLGRGPYYNEQFF. The CDR3 nucleotides read TGCGCCAGCAACTTGGGACGGGGGCCCTATTACAATGAGCAGTTCTTC. Full variable domain (remainder filled in from reference TRBV5-1 and TRBJ2-1): KAGVTQTPRYLIKTRGQQVTLSCSPISGHRSVSWYQQTPGQGLQFLFEYFSETQRNKGNFPGRFSGRQFSNSRSEMNVSTLELGDSALYLCASNLGRGPYYNEQFFGPGTRLTVL.